This is a list of T cell receptor beta chains from one sample in a study of identical twins. TCRdb re-called the 5' RACE reads through MiXCR, storing one row per CDR3 protein. The data contain hundreds of thousands of distinct CDR3 sequences, over 8% of them singletons. Sequencing was performed on memory (CD45RO+) T cells sorted from blood. Receptor source: a woman aged 18 to 35 in good health. Both conserved end residues are part of each CDR3. Expanded clones are given a class, and other clones once, few, many or no size at all.

clone_size cdr3_length j_call v_call cdr3_aa
. 17 TRBJ2-2 TRBV20-1 CSARDRRGGPFTGELFF
few 13 TRBJ1-2 TRBV20-1 CSARDRSANGYTF
. 15 TRBJ2-7 TRBV9 CASSVAGETIYEQYF
. 16 TRBJ2-3 TRBV24-1 CATSDWTSGSTDTQYF
. 13 TRBJ1-1 TRBV7-2 CASIRGGYTEAFF
few 16 TRBJ2-1 TRBV5-1 CASSVSLAGSRNEQFF
many 13 TRBJ2-5 TRBV12-3/TRBV12-4 CASSPGLVETQYF
many 14 TRBJ1-2 TRBV18 CASSTGTDSYGYTF
few 16 TRBJ2-3 TRBV10-1 CASSEGKRGATDTQYF
. 11 TRBJ2-5 TRBV20-1 CSGHRVGTQYF
. 14 TRBJ2-7 TRBV19 CASNQPGTSYEQYF
many 16 TRBJ2-2 TRBV3-1 CASSQVTLTNTGELFF